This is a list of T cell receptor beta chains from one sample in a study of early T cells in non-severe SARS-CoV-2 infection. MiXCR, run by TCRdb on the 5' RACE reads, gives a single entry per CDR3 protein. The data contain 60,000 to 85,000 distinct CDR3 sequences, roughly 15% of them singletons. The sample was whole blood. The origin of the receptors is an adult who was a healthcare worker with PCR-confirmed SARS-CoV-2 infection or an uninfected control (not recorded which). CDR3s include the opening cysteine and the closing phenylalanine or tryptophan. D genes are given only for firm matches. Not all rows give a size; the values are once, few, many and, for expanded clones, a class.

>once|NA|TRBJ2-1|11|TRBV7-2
CASSLDHEQFF
TGTGCCAGCAGCTTAGATCATGAGCAGTTCTTC
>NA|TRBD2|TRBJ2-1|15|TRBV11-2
CASSSERGRYNEQFF
TGTGCCAGCAGTTCTGAGCGGGGGAGATACAATGAGCAGTTCTTC
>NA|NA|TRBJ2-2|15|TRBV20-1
CSASHRAGSTGELFF
TGCAGTGCTAGTCACAGGGCTGGGAGCACCGGGGAGCTGTTTTTT
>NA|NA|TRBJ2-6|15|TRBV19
CASSIISSGANVLTF
TGTGCCAGTAGTATAATCTCCTCTGGGGCCAACGTCCTGACTTTC
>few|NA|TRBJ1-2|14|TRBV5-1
CASSFNGEPGGYTF
TGCGCCAGCAGCTTCAATGGGGAACCTGGGGGCTACACCTTC
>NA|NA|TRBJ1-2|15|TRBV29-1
CSVGLIRQGNYGYTF
TGCAGCGTTGGGCTTATCCGGCAGGGTAACTATGGCTACACCTTC
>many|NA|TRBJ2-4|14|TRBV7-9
CASSLGHLGDIQYF
TGTGCCAGCAGCTTGGGACACCTGGGGGACATTCAGTACTTC
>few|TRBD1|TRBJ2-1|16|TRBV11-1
CASSSRGQFGYNEQFF
TGTGCCAGCAGCTCCAGGGGGCAATTCGGGTACAATGAGCAGTTCTTC
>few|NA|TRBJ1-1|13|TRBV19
CASSIGGYTEAFF
TGTGCCAGTAGTATTGGTGGATACACTGAAGCTTTCTTT
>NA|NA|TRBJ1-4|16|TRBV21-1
CASSTRITRSNEKLFF
TGTGCCAGCAGCACGCGGATCACCCGATCTAATGAAAAACTGTTTTTT
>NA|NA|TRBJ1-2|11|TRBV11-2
CASRLDYGYTF
TGTGCCAGCAGACTGGACTATGGCTACACCTTC
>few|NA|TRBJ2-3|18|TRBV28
CASSSSRSGTSPSDTQYF
TGTGCCAGCAGTTCCTCGAGATCCGGGACCAGCCCTTCGGATACGCAGTATTTT
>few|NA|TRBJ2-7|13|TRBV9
CASSLGVLGEQYF
TGTGCCAGCAGCCTAGGGGTTTTGGGAGAGCAGTACTTC
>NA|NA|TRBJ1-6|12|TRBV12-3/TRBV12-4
CASSLEEGPLHF
TGTGCCAGCAGTTTAGAGGAAGGACCCCTCCACTTT
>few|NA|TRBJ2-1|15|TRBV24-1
CATSDVNGIDNEQFF
TGTGCCACCAGTGACGTGAACGGGATCGACAATGAGCAGTTCTTC
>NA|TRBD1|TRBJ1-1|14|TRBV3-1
CASSLGTGFTEAFF
TGTGCCAGCAGCCTAGGGACAGGGTTCACTGAAGCTTTCTTT
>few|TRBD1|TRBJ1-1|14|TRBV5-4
CASSLRTGNTEAFF
TGTGCCAGCAGCTTGAGGACAGGGAACACTGAAGCTTTCTTT